These 32 T cell receptor beta chains originate from one sample sequenced in a study of T cell changes during pregnancy in multiple sclerosis. Here immunoSEQ multiplex PCR was the method, and the copy in TCRdb shows in-frame clones only, minus some. Here the sample spans over 20,000 clones, roughly 90% being singletons. The source material was CD8+ T cells from peripheral blood mononuclear cells, sampled in the second trimester of pregnancy. Source of these receptors: a female donor in good health, enrolled as a control in a pregnancy study.

The chain recombines TRBV7-9 with TRBJ2-7, with D perhaps TRBD2 (6 bases). CDR1 SEHNR and CDR2 FQNEAQ come from the germline V gene (reference sequence). CDR3 length: 13 amino acids. Trimming removed 0 bases at V and 5 bases at J, with 8 bases between. This CDR3 is CASSLAGEDEQYF. The CDR3 DNA follows: TGTGCCAGCAGCTTAGCTGGGGAGGACGAGCAGTACTTC.

This clone occurred once. The chain links TRBV27 to TRBJ2-1; 9 nucleotides match TRBD1. V shed 1 base and J 8 bases; nucleotides not matched to a gene: 3. CDR1 and CDR2 from the germline V gene are MNHEY and SMNVEV (reference sequence). The CDR3 runs 14 residues. The CDR3 sequence: CASSLLRQGDEQFF. In DNA, the CDR3 is TGTGCCAGCAGTTTATTAAGACAGGGGGATGAGCAGTTCTTC.

DNA of the CDR3: TGTGCCAGCAGCTTAAGACTAGCGGGAGAGCAGTTCTTC. The encoded protein is CASSLRLAGEQFF. The gene calls are TRBV7-9 and TRBJ2-1; TRBD2 agrees at 11 bases. V shed 2 bases, J shed 10 bases, and the junction held 1 base outside the gene matches. Germline V gene lookup returns CDR1 SEHNR and CDR2 FQNEAQ (reference sequence). CDR3 size: 13 residues.

The chain recombines TRBV5-4 with TRBJ1-1, with D perhaps matching TRBD1 (5 bases). Trimming cost V 4 bases and J 4 bases, with 11 bases left between them. Germline CDR1 and CDR2: SGHNT and YYREEE (reference sequence). The CDR3 is 13 residues long. DNA for the CDR3: TGTGCCAGCAGCCCGGGGGGGGTCACTGAAGCTTTCTTT. It encodes CASSPGGVTEAFF.

The chain is built from TRBV9 and TRBJ1-2; D is perhaps TRBD1 (5 bases). Per the germline V gene, CDR1 is SGDLS and CDR2 is YYNGEE. With 0 bases removed from V and 3 bases from J, the gap between germline ends came to 6 bases. The CDR3 totals 13 residues. The DNA for the CDR3 is TGTGCCAGCAGCGTAGGGGGCGACTATGGCTACACCTTC. It is translated as CASSVGGDYGYTF.

The chain links TRBV27 to TRBJ2-7; 7 bases match TRBD1. After removal of 4 bases from V and 5 bases from J, the junction contained 8 bases not matched to a gene. CDR1 MNHEY and CDR2 SMNVEV come from the germline V gene (reference sequence). This CDR3 has 14 amino acids. The DNA of the CDR3 is TGTGCCAGCAGTTACCTACAGGGGTGGGACGAGCAGTACTTC. Residues: CASSYLQGWDEQYF.

The chain couples TRBV18 to TRBJ2-1, with TRBD2 identical over 15 bases. The germline gives CDR1 KGHSH, CDR2 LQKENI. Trimming at V came to 5 bases and at J to 1 base, leaving 9 bases not matched to a gene. CDR3 size: 19 residues. Written as DNA, the CDR3 is TGTGCCAGCTCAACCTCCTCCGGGACTAGCGGGAGGTCCTACAATGAGCAGTTCTTC. Its translation: CASSTSSGTSGRSYNEQFF.

This clone was counted a single time. The genes are TRBV5-1 and TRBJ1-1, with 7 bases aligning to TRBD1. V shed 4 bases, J shed 4 bases, and the junction held 16 bases outside the gene matches. The germline V gene has CDR1 SGHRS and CDR2 YFSETQ. The CDR3 spans 17 residues. The CDR3 DNA reads TGCGCCAGCAGCGCGAGGTTATCAGGGGGACAAGCCACTGAAGCTTTCTTT. Its translation is CASSARLSGGQATEAFF. The entire variable domain, with the rest obtained from reference TRBV5-1 and TRBJ1-1, is as follows: KAGVTQTPRYLIKTRGQQVTLSCSPISGHRSVSWYQQTPGQGLQFLFEYFSETQRNKGNFPGRFSGRQFSNSRSEMNVSTLELGDSALYLCASSARLSGGQATEAFFGQGTRLTVV.

The V gene is TRBV15, the J gene TRBJ2-7; 9 bases fit TRBD2. Germline CDR1 reads LNHNV; CDR2 reads YYDKDF (reference sequence). The CDR3 is 18 amino acids. V trimming: 5 bases; J trimming: 1 base; junction bases outside the gene matches: 15. DNA of the CDR3: TGTGCCACCAGCTCCAACGCCCCTAGCGGGATTAAGTCCTACGAGCAGTACTTC. It codes for CATSSNAPSGIKSYEQYF.

This clone is medium-sized (0.01 to 0.1%) by share. The gene calls are TRBV10-2 and TRBJ2-7, with D hard to call. V lost 2 bases and J lost 2, with 10 bases in between. The CDR3 runs 14 residues. Per the germline V gene, CDR1 is WSHSY and CDR2 is SAAADI. The CDR3 reads CASSEPSSPYEQYF. As DNA, the CDR3 is TGCGCCAGCAGTGAGCCTTCCTCCCCCTACGAGCAGTACTTC.

A single count supports this clone. This chain links TRBV28 with TRBJ2-1; weak D call: TRBD2 (6 bases). The V gene's germline CDR1 is MDHEN and CDR2 SYDVKM. V was clipped by 6 bases and J by 1 base, with 22 bases between them. CDR3 length: 18 amino acids. CDR3 region: CASSPDSPGLASYNEQFF. As DNA, the CDR3 is TGTGCCAGCAGCCCCGATAGCCCGGGACTTGCTTCCTACAATGAGCAGTTCTTC.

The chain has TRBV6-5 and TRBJ1-5; D possibly corresponds to TRBD1 (6 bases). Germline CDR1 is MNHEY and CDR2 is SVGAGI. This CDR3 is 14 amino acids long. The V end was cut by 6 bases, the J end by 7 bases, with 16 bases between. In DNA form, the CDR3 reads TGTGCCAGCAGAAAGGGGGTGGGCGCCCAGCCCCAGCATTTT. It codes for CASRKGVGAQPQHF.

As DNA, the CDR3 is TGCGCCAGCAGCGCCCGGGACAGATCAATGAACACTGAAGCTTTCTTT. It specifies CASSARDRSMNTEAFF. V is TRBV4-1 and J is TRBJ1-1; TRBD1 aligns across 7 bases. CDR3 size: 16 residues. Germline CDR1 reads MGHRA; CDR2 reads YSYEKL. The J segment lost 0 bases and the V segment lost 5 bases, leaving 9 bases of the junction unmatched.

This clone appeared a single time. The V gene is TRBV2, the J gene TRBJ2-1, with D perhaps matching TRBD1 (6 bases). Trimming stripped 3 bases from V and 6 bases from J, with 12 bases between. The CDR3 covers 14 residues. Per germline, CDR1 SNHLY and CDR2 FYNNEI. CDR3 nucleotides: TGTGCCAGCAGTGAGAGCAGGGGTGGCAATGAGCAGTTCTTC. It translates to CASSESRGGNEQFF. Using reference TRBV2 and TRBJ2-1 for the parts outside the CDR3, the full variable domain is EPEVTQTPSHQVTQMGQEVILRCVPISNHLYFYWYRQILGQKVEFLVSFYNNEISEKSEIFDDQFSVERPDGSNFTLKIRSTKLEDSAMYFCASSESRGGNEQFFGPGTRLTVL.

This clone was recorded only once. V is TRBV11-2 and J is TRBJ1-3, with D unresolved. This CDR3 spans 14 amino acids. Germline-derived CDR1 and CDR2 are SGHAT and FQNNGV. Trimming cost V 0 bases and J 7 bases, with 10 bases left between them. Written as DNA, the CDR3 is TGTGCCAGCAGCTTAGATGGCTCGATTAACACCATATATTTT. Translating it yields CASSLDGSINTIYF. The full variable domain, rest sourced from reference TRBV11-2 and TRBJ1-3, is EAGVAQSPRYKIIEKRQSVAFWCNPISGHATLYWYQQILGQGPKLLIQFQNNGVVDDSQLPKDRFSAERLKGVDSTLKIQPAKLEDSAVYLCASSLDGSINTIYFGEGSWLTVV.

This clone was detected once. The V call is TRBV7-9, the J call TRBJ2-7; D is ambiguous. Trimming removed 5 bases from V and 2 bases from J, with 4 bases in between. The CDR3 contains 11 residues. The V gene's germline CDR1 is SEHNR and CDR2 FQNEAQ (reference sequence). The CDR3 sequence: CASSPAYEQYF. CDR3 nucleotides: TGTGCCAGCAGCCCCGCCTACGAGCAGTACTTC.

This chain joins TRBV6-6 and TRBJ2-5; D may be TRBD2 (5 bases). With 8 bases removed from V and 1 base from J, the gap between germline ends came to 14 bases. The CDR3 has 14 residues. Germline V gene lookup returns CDR1 MNHNY and CDR2 SVGAGI (reference sequence). For the CDR3, the DNA is TGTGCCAGCGTACTTCGGGAACCCCAAGAGACCCAGTACTTC. Amino acid sequence: CASVLREPQETQYF.

The chain links TRBV28 to TRBJ2-5; 10 bases match TRBD2. The CDR3 spans 19 residues. J was trimmed by 9 bases and V by 1 base; bases with no gene match: 20. The V gene's germline CDR1 is MDHEN and CDR2 SYDVKM. This chain's CDR3 is CASSLFLAGDYLPAGSQYF. The CDR3 DNA reads TGTGCCAGCAGTTTATTCCTAGCGGGAGATTACCTTCCTGCCGGCTCCCAGTACTTC.

The rearrangement links TRBV29-1 to TRBJ2-1; tentative D call: TRBD1 (7 bases). Germline V gene data show CDR1 as SQVTM and CDR2 as ANQGSEA. This CDR3 is built from 14 residues. Trimming removed 6 bases from V and 4 bases from J, with 16 bases in between. As DNA, the CDR3 is TGCAGCGTAGGAGGGACAGCCGTTTACAATGAGCAGTTCTTC. It codes for CSVGGTAVYNEQFF.

This clone occurred once. This sequence joins TRBV10-1 and TRBJ2-5; 9 bases map to TRBD2. The germline gives CDR1 WNHNN, CDR2 SYGVQD (reference sequence). This CDR3 region has 22 residues. Unmatched junction bases numbered 25, after V lost 2 bases and J lost 3 bases. Here the CDR3 DNA reads TGCGCCAGCAGTGAGAATTCGAGCGCGCGACTAGCGGTTTGCGCGGCCGAAGAGACCCAGTACTTC. Its protein product is CASSENSSARLAVCAAEETQYF.

The J gene is TRBJ2-5, the V gene TRBV7-8, with TRBD1 matching over 9 bases. CDR3 length equals 15 residues. With 5 bases clipped from V and 5 bases from J, the junction kept 9 bases outside the gene matches. Germline CDR1 SGHVS, CDR2 FQNEAQ. The CDR3 loop reads CASSAGQGTGETQYF. CDR3 nucleotide sequence: TGTGCCAGCAGCGCGGGACAGGGTACGGGCGAGACCCAGTACTTC.

The chain employs TRBV6-1 and TRBJ2-1, with 7 bases fitting TRBD1. Germline V gives CDR1 MNHNS, CDR2 SASEGT. This CDR3 contains 15 residues. The junction had 13 bases not matched to a gene; V was cut back by 6 bases and J by 8 bases. The CDR3 DNA sequence: TGTGCCAGCAGCCAAATGACAGGGTGGGGTGATGAGCAGTTCTTC. Translated, it gives CASSQMTGWGDEQFF.

The chain combines TRBV6-6 with TRBJ1-5, with D possibly being TRBD1 (6 bases). The germline V and J ends were trimmed by 5 bases and 3 bases, with 11 bases remaining between them. CDR3 size: 14 residues. Germline CDR1 and CDR2: MNHNY and SVGAGI (reference sequence). Here the CDR3 DNA reads TGTGCCAGCAGTCCCGGACAGCACAATCAGCCCCAGCATTTT. Encoded protein: CASSPGQHNQPQHF.

This chain connects TRBV7-9 to TRBJ1-1, with 8 bases identical to TRBD1. From germline, CDR1 is SEHNR and CDR2 FQNEAQ (reference sequence). The CDR3 covers 15 residues. V was pared by 5 bases and J by 5 bases, with 10 bases of the junction left unmatched. CDR3 protein: CASSPLGGQVTEAFF. Here the CDR3 DNA reads TGTGCCAGCAGCCCACTAGGGGGACAGGTAACTGAAGCTTTCTTT.

The V gene is TRBV6-6, the J gene TRBJ2-1, with a weak D call TRBD1 (8 bases). Germline V gene data show CDR1 as MNHNY and CDR2 as SVGAGI (reference sequence). V was pared by 10 bases and J by 6 bases, with 19 bases between. This CDR3 spans 14 amino acids. CDR3 sequence reads: CATYRGGASNEQFF. For the CDR3, the DNA is TGTGCCACCTACAGGGGGGGGGCCAGCAATGAGCAGTTCTTC.

The V call is TRBV18, the J call TRBJ1-3; TRBD1 aligns across 7 bases. Germline CDR1 is KGHSH and CDR2 is LQKENI. Trimming cost V 3 bases and J 0 bases; bases outside gene matches: 5. This CDR3 spans 16 amino acids. The CDR3 DNA reads as TGTGCCAGCTCACCCACCGGGGACAGCTCTGGAAACACCATATATTTT. Amino acid sequence: CASSPTGDSSGNTIYF.

Concerning this clone: The same CDR3 can be traced to other DNA sequences in this sample. The rearrangement joins TRBV6-4 to TRBJ2-3; weak D call: TRBD2 (6 bases). The length of the CDR3 is 14 residues. V was trimmed by 3 bases and J by 0 bases, leaving 7 bases between them. CDR1 and CDR2 from the germline V gene are MRHNA and SNTAGT. The DNA for the CDR3 is TGTGCCAGCAGTGAGCGGGGTAGCACAGATACGCAGTATTTT. Amino acids: CASSERGSTDTQYF.

The chain combines TRBV7-9 with TRBJ1-2; TRBD1 aligns across 7 bases. Germline CDR1 is SEHNR and CDR2 is FQNEAQ (reference sequence). V lost 4 bases, J lost 4 bases, and 3 bases stayed unmatched. CDR3 length equals 13 residues. The DNA for the CDR3 is TGTGCCAGCAGCTGGACAGGACCCTATGGCTACACCTTC. Its protein is CASSWTGPYGYTF.

In regard to this clone: Other DNA variants within this sample encode the same CDR3. The chain is built from TRBV6-1 and TRBJ2-2; TRBD1 matches at 7 bases. Losses at the gene ends were 1 base for V and 6 bases for J; bases not matched to a gene: 5. The CDR3 consists of 15 residues. The germline gives CDR1 MNHNS, CDR2 SASEGT. The CDR3 protein is CASSEEQGKAGELFF. The DNA of the CDR3 is TGTGCCAGCAGTGAAGAACAGGGGAAGGCCGGGGAGCTGTTTTTT.

V and J are TRBV7-8 and TRBJ2-1, with 10 bases lining up with TRBD2. Trimming took 3 bases from V and 7 from J; bases not matched to a gene: 3. This CDR3 has 14 amino acids. The germline CDR1 and CDR2 sequences are SGHVS and FQNEAQ. The CDR3 bases are TGTGCCAGCAGCTTGGGACTAGCGCAGAATGAGCAGTTCTTC. It specifies CASSLGLAQNEQFF.

The genes are TRBV6-6 and TRBJ1-1; 7 nucleotides line up with TRBD1. The CDR3 extends over 12 amino acids. Per the germline V gene, CDR1 is MNHNY and CDR2 is SVGAGI (reference sequence). V was pared by 4 bases and J by 6 bases, with 2 bases of the junction left unmatched. This chain's CDR3 is CASSWDRPEAFF. The CDR3 region has the DNA TGTGCCAGCAGTTGGGACAGACCTGAAGCTTTCTTT.

The chain combines TRBV7-9 with TRBJ2-1; 13 nucleotides agree with TRBD2. Germline loops: CDR1 SEHNR, CDR2 FQNEAQ (reference sequence). After removal of 4 bases from V and 4 bases from J, the junction contained 1 base not matched to a gene. The CDR3 is made up of 15 amino acids. The CDR3 reads CASSSGLAGYNEQFF. DNA of the CDR3: TGTGCCAGCAGCTCGGGACTAGCGGGGTACAATGAGCAGTTCTTC.